This entry is about one T cell receptor (beta chain). The Seattle site enrolled patients during active infection and followed them longitudinally. The entry originates in a study of blood T cell repertoires in COVID-19. Study-wide background: COVID-19 samples collected from the United States, Italy and Spain covered acute and convalescent phases. Sources were T cells, B-cell-depleted T cells, or PBMCs; the material itself was cDNA or gDNA.

The CDR3 is 14 amino acids. CDR1 is MDHEN, CDR2 SYDVKM, per germline. The V gene lost 5 bases and the J gene lost 2 bases, with 7 bases spanning the gap. Per the original data handling: Cell counts per sample came from amplifying reference gene primers. Produced via immunoSEQ multiplex PCR; TCRdb's table is partial and in-frame only. V and J calls and clone size are given by that table; D and trimming were obtained from the DNA. The sample has about 200,000 clones; approximately 86% are singletons. The sample taken for sequencing was peripheral blood. The sequence derives from a man aged 60 to 75 with COVID-19, enrolled during active disease. The rearrangement uses TRBV28 and TRBJ2-6; D gene ambiguous. CDR3 region: CASSTPPGANVLTF. The DNA of the CDR3 is TGTGCCAGCAGTACACCCCCTGGGGCCAACGTCCTGACTTTC.